This T cell receptor (beta chain) was obtained from a study of T cells in Graves' hyperthyroidism and ophthalmopathy. Whole-study results and caveats: Clonotypes that were expanded in thyroid above 0.001 mostly appeared in blood too.

Hyperthyroidism had been newly diagnosed in patients aged 18 to 65, and its duration was under 2 months. Exclusions: uncontrolled infection, other autoimmune disease, pregnancy, lactation. V was pared by 4 bases and J by 4 bases, with 11 bases between. The CDR3 length is 14 residues. Germline loops: CDR1 DFQATT, CDR2 SNEGSKA (reference sequence). Amplification of TCR beta CDR3 regions was performed using RNA transcripts as template. The study used the HTBI primer set for a first-round RT-PCR of the TCR CDR3. TCRdb ran MiXCR on the multiplex PCR reads and lists one entry per CDR3 protein. The sample has about 200,000 distinct CDR3 sequences; around 16% are singletons. To note about this clonotype: The antigen is unknown.

The sequence derives from a man aged 40-49 years with Graves' hyperthyroidism. The sequenced material came from blood. The rearrangement uses TRBV20-1 and TRBJ1-6; D is ambiguous. DNA for the CDR3: TGCAGTGCTATAGGGCAGAATTATAATTCACCCCTCCACTTT. Translating it yields CSAIGQNYNSPLHF.